Given below is one T cell receptor (beta chain) in context. TCRdb keeps only in-frame clones here, not all; method: immunoSEQ multiplex PCR. The table includes about 250,000 clones, 65% to 85% detected once. The sample comes from a study of blood T cell repertoires in COVID-19. The V gene lost 0 bases and the J gene lost 1 base, with 8 bases spanning the gap. The CDR3 length is 16 residues. Germline V gene lookup returns CDR1 SGHRS and CDR2 YFSETQ. Sequencing was carried out using peripheral blood. The sequence came from an elderly woman with acute or convalescent COVID-19. The rearrangement joins TRBV5-1 to TRBJ2-6; D is possibly TRBD2 (5 bases). In DNA, the CDR3 is TGCGCCAGCAGCTTGGCCTCGGGGTCTGGGGCCAACGTCCTGACTTTC. This codes for CASSLASGSGANVLTF.